This T cell receptor beta chain derives from a study of blood T cell repertoires in COVID-19. Some clones are missing from TCRdb's copy, which holds only in-frame ones; the method was immunoSEQ multiplex PCR. This repertoire shows over 130,000 clones, approximately 90% found once; its top ten account for approximately 10%. Germline V lookup: CDR1 MNHNY, CDR2 SVGAGI (reference sequence). The CDR3 is 13 residues long. V shed 7 bases and J shed 4 bases, with 11 bases lying between them. This chain uses TRBV6-6 with TRBJ1-5; perhaps TRBD1 as D (5 bases). This receptor was taken from a woman of 80 years or more with acute or convalescent COVID-19. Material: peripheral blood. This CDR3 is CASIPQENQPQHF. In nucleotides, the CDR3 is TGTGCCAGCATCCCACAGGAGAATCAGCCCCAGCATTTT.